The 8 T cell receptor beta chains below all came from one sample that was sequenced in a study of T cell responses to AZD1222 COVID-19 vaccine. Here immunoSEQ multiplex PCR was the method, and the copy in TCRdb shows in-frame clones only, minus some. The sample shows about 120,000 clones, roughly nine tenths of them seen only once. Sequenced here: peripheral blood, sampled on day 0 of AZD1222 vaccination. The receptors originated from an adult in good health.

CDR3 sequence: CASSYGQKKAEQYF. The CDR3 coding sequence is TGTGCCAGCAGCTACGGACAGAAGAAAGCCGAGCAGTACTTC. The genes are TRBV6-5 and TRBJ2-7, with D perhaps matching TRBD1 (6 bases). The germline CDR1 and CDR2 sequences are MNHEY and SVGAGI. This CDR3 spans 14 amino acids. Trimming took 6 bases from V and 6 from J, leaving 18 bases between them.

This sequence joins TRBV9 and TRBJ1-2; D call uncertain. The length of the CDR3 is 15 residues. V was trimmed by 0 bases and J by 4 bases, leaving 13 bases between them. The germline CDR1 and CDR2 sequences are SGDLS and YYNGEE. As DNA, the CDR3 is TGTGCCAGCAGCGTAGGAACACTCGGTTCCTATGGCTACACCTTC. Translated, it gives CASSVGTLGSYGYTF.

The rearrangement links TRBV12-5 to TRBJ2-3; 8 nucleotides agree with TRBD1. Germline V CDR1 and CDR2: LGHNT, FRNRAP. The CDR3 loop spans 16 amino acids. The J segment lost 8 bases and the V segment lost 0 bases, leaving 10 bases of the junction unmatched. The chain's CDR3 is CASGLVSGRGPVTQYF. DNA of the CDR3: TGTGCTAGTGGTTTGGTATCCGGCAGGGGGCCCGTTACGCAGTATTTT.

V usage is TRBV18 and J usage is TRBJ2-6; tentative D call: TRBD2 (5 bases). Trimming stripped 3 bases from V and 0 bases from J, with 9 bases between. Per germline, CDR1 KGHSH and CDR2 LQKENI. The CDR3 has 16 residues. The CDR3 bases are TGTGCCAGCTCACCGGTGGGGAGCTCTGGGGCCAACGTCCTGACTTTC. Translating gives CASSPVGSSGANVLTF.

On this clone itself: Sequence at one end of the junction differs from germline and may be a read error. The chain couples TRBV6-5 to TRBJ1-2, with D perhaps TRBD1 (5 bases). Looked up from germline, CDR1 is MNHEY and CDR2 is SVGAGI. The CDR3 is made up of 13 amino acids. The CDR3 region has the DNA TGTGCCAGCATTTACGACAGTAACTATGGCTACACCTTC. Its protein is CASIYDSNYGYTF.

The rearrangement uses TRBV30 and TRBJ1-1; D not certain. Germline lookup yields CDR1 GTSNPN and CDR2 SVGIG (reference sequence). V was cut by 4 bases and J by 3 bases, with 6 bases left in between. The CDR3 covers 11 residues. DNA of the CDR3: TGTGCCTGGACCCGGGACACTGAAGCTTTCTTT. It specifies CAWTRDTEAFF. Full variable domain (remainder filled in from reference TRBV30 and TRBJ1-1): SQTIHQWPATLVQPVGSPLSLECTVEGTSNPNLYWYRQAAGRGLQLLFYSVGIGQISSEVPQNLSASRPQDRQFILSSKKLLLSDSGFYLCAWTRDTEAFFGQGTRLTVV.

This sequence joins TRBV7-9 and TRBJ2-1; 8 bases agree with TRBD2. The ends lost 5 bases at V and 6 bases at J; junction bases unmatched: 6. This CDR3 is built from 14 residues. Germline CDR1 SEHNR, CDR2 FQNEAQ (reference sequence). In DNA, the CDR3 is TGTGCCAGCAGCCTCGGGCTAGCGGGCAATGAGCAGTTCTTC. Translating gives CASSLGLAGNEQFF.

The genes are TRBV7-8 and TRBJ1-5, with D perhaps matching TRBD1 (6 bases). The germline V gene encodes CDR1 SGHVS and CDR2 FQNEAQ. V lost 5 bases to trimming and J lost 3 bases, with 14 bases between them. This CDR3 has 15 residues. The DNA of the CDR3 is TGTGCCAGCAGCGTAGGGGGGGGATACAATCAGCCCCAGCATTTT. This encodes CASSVGGGYNQPQHF.